The rows below give T cell receptor beta chains drawn from one sample of a study of long-term antiretroviral therapy in people with HIV. Clones were read by immunoSEQ multiplex PCR, and TCRdb kept only the in-frame ones, dropping some. The table records about 23,000 clones, roughly four fifths of them present only once. The starting material was unsorted PBMCs, obtained 0.4 years after starting antiretroviral therapy. These receptors originate from a man aged 50-59 years with HIV. Both conserved end residues are part of each CDR3. Each record gives: D gene, clone size, V gene, J gene, CDR3 protein, CDR3 DNA. A D gene is named only where the DNA matches it firmly. Clone sizes are given selectively: once, few, many, or a class where the clone is expanded.

D: .; size: .; V: TRBV7-2; J: TRBJ2-3; CDR3: CASSLPGRPDTQYF; DNA: TGTGCCAGCAGCTTGCCCGGGCGACCAGATACGCAGTATTTT
D: .; size: few; V: TRBV5-8; J: TRBJ2-3; CDR3: CASSFGSITDTQYF; DNA: TGTGCCAGCAGCTTCGGGTCCATCACAGATACGCAGTATTTT
D: .; size: .; V: TRBV5-6; J: TRBJ2-1; CDR3: CASSLGLSSYNEQFF; DNA: TGTGCCAGCAGCTTAGGGTTGAGCTCCTACAATGAGCAGTTCTTC
D: .; size: few; V: TRBV9; J: TRBJ1-2; CDR3: CASSSLGGYTF; DNA: TGTGCCAGCAGTTCGCTGGGGGGCTACACCTTC
D: .; size: .; V: TRBV1; J: TRBJ2-3; CDR3: CTSRPPLGGGTDTQYF; DNA: TGCACCAGCAGACCACCTCTCGGGGGGGGGACAGATACGCAGTATTTT
D: .; size: .; V: TRBV5-6; J: TRBJ1-2; CDR3: CASSLETYGYTF; DNA: TGTGCCAGCAGCTTGGAAACCTATGGCTACACCTTC
D: .; size: .; V: TRBV30; J: TRBJ2-3; CDR3: CAWSPGRRTSGTDTQYF; DNA: TGTGCCTGGAGTCCGGGGCGGCGGACCTCTGGCACAGATACGCAGTATTTT
D: TRBD1; size: .; V: TRBV7-7; J: TRBJ2-5; CDR3: CASSLGEQGAGAQYF; DNA: TGTGCTAGCAGCTTAGGTGAACAGGGGGCCGGGGCCCAGTACTTC
D: .; size: .; V: TRBV13; J: TRBJ1-2; CDR3: CASSLGQGGFYGYTF; DNA: TGTGCCAGCAGCTTAGGGCAGGGTGGGTTCTATGGCTACACCTTC
D: .; size: .; V: TRBV6-1; J: TRBJ1-1; CDR3: CASTRNTEAFF; DNA: TGTGCCAGCACTAGGAACACTGAAGCTTTCTTT
D: .; size: few; V: TRBV4-1; J: TRBJ2-7; CDR3: CASSRLGEVRYEQYF; DNA: TGCGCCAGCAGCCGACTAGGTGAAGTTCGGTACGAGCAGTACTTC
D: TRBD1; size: .; V: TRBV5-4; J: TRBJ1-1; CDR3: CASSRTGSEAFF; DNA: TGTGCCAGCAGCCGGACAGGTTCTGAAGCTTTCTTT
D: TRBD1; size: .; V: TRBV9; J: TRBJ2-7; CDR3: CASSVGEGTGAVQYF; DNA: TGTGCCAGCAGCGTAGGCGAAGGGACAGGGGCTGTGCAGTACTTC
D: .; size: .; V: TRBV2; J: TRBJ1-4; CDR3: CASSERLATNEKLFF; DNA: TGTGCCAGCAGTGAAAGACTGGCAACTAATGAAAAACTGTTTTTT
D: .; size: few; V: TRBV18; J: TRBJ1-1; CDR3: CASSPQGRDTEAFF; DNA: TGTGCCAGCTCACCACAGGGAAGGGACACTGAAGCTTTCTTT
D: .; size: .; V: TRBV28; J: TRBJ1-1; CDR3: CASSVYRDSEAFF; DNA: TGTGCCAGCAGTGTCTACAGGGATTCTGAAGCTTTCTTT
D: TRBD2; size: few; V: TRBV9; J: TRBJ2-3; CDR3: CASSLAGSTDTQYF; DNA: TGTGCCAGCAGTCTAGCGGGCAGCACAGATACGCAGTATTTT
D: .; size: .; V: TRBV5-8; J: TRBJ1-3; CDR3: CASSLPGTLGNTIYF; DNA: TGTGCCAGCAGCCTTCCCGGGACTCTGGGAAACACCATATATTTT
D: .; size: .; V: TRBV30; J: TRBJ2-3; CDR3: CAWSGSWTSISTDTQYF; DNA: TGTGCCTGGAGTGGATCCTGGACGAGCATAAGCACAGATACGCAGTATTTT
D: TRBD2; size: .; V: TRBV6-6; J: TRBJ2-1; CDR3: CASSSLAGEHYNEQFF; DNA: TGTGCCAGCAGTTCGCTAGCGGGGGAGCACTACAATGAGCAGTTCTTC
D: TRBD1; size: once; V: TRBV27; J: TRBJ1-5; CDR3: CASSLSTGIEPQHF; DNA: TGTGCCAGCAGTTTATCGACAGGGATTGAGCCCCAGCATTTT
D: TRBD1; size: .; V: TRBV2; J: TRBJ1-4; CDR3: CASYLTGVLNEKLFF; DNA: TGTGCCAGCTACTTGACAGGGGTGTTGAATGAAAAACTGTTTTTT
D: .; size: .; V: TRBV19; J: TRBJ1-1; CDR3: CASNRGRAGEFNTEAFF; DNA: TGTGCCAGTAATAGGGGACGGGCCGGCGAATTTAACACTGAAGCTTTCTTT